These 28 T cell receptor beta chains were all obtained from the same sample, sequenced in a study of T cell responses to AZD1222 COVID-19 vaccine. Assay used: immunoSEQ multiplex PCR; TCRdb lists only in-frame clones, some missing. Of some 140,000 clones in the sample, approximately 90% were seen once. The specimen comprised peripheral blood, sampled on day 0 of AZD1222 vaccination. The receptors were gathered from an adult in good health.

The chain employs TRBV30 and TRBJ2-3; 11 bases are shared with TRBD1. The CDR3 totals 15 residues. The germline V gene has CDR1 GTSNPN and CDR2 SVGIG (reference sequence). Losses at the gene ends were 2 bases for V and 6 bases for J; bases not matched to a gene: 7. CDR3 sequence (DNA): TGTGCCTGGAGTTCAGGGACAGGGGGGGAGGATACGCAGTATTTT. Translating gives CAWSSGTGGEDTQYF. Variable domain in full (rest from reference TRBV30 and TRBJ2-3): SQTIHQWPATLVQPVGSPLSLECTVEGTSNPNLYWYRQAAGRGLQLLFYSVGIGQISSEVPQNLSASRPQDRQFILSSKKLLLSDSGFYLCAWSSGTGGEDTQYFGPGTRLTVL.

This clone was detected once. The CDR3 DNA reads TGCGCCAGCAGCCAAGACAGAATCACTTATCAGCCCCAGCATTTT. Its translation: CASSQDRITYQPQHF. This chain connects TRBV4-3 to TRBJ1-5; D is undetermined. V was shortened by 0 bases and J by 5 bases, with 11 bases between the two germline ends. Germline V CDR1 and CDR2: LGHNA, YSLEER. CDR3 length: 15 amino acids.

The gene calls are TRBV27 and TRBJ1-2; the D gene is possibly TRBD1 (6 bases). CDR3 size: 13 residues. Germline CDR1 is MNHEY and CDR2 is SMNVEV (reference sequence). Between the trimmed V and J ends, which lost 10 bases and 7 bases, there was a span of 19 bases. CDR3 loop: CATSLLIGGGYTF. In DNA form, the CDR3 reads TGTGCCACCTCCCTACTAATAGGGGGTGGCTACACCTTC.

V usage is TRBV5-4 and J usage is TRBJ2-7; no reliable D call. This CDR3 spans 13 amino acids. V lost 2 bases and J 5 bases, leaving 11 bases between the germline ends. CDR1 and CDR2 (germline): SGHNT, YYREEE (reference sequence). The CDR3 nucleotides are TGTGCCAGCAGCTTCCCCAATCTCAACGAGCAGTACTTC. It yields the protein CASSFPNLNEQYF.

Remarks on this clone: The same CDR3 is also encoded by other DNA sequences in this sample. This sequence joins TRBV6-2 or TRBV6-3 and TRBJ1-5; D might be TRBD1 (5 bases). V was cut by 1 base and J by 6 bases, with 10 bases left in between. CDR1 is MNHEY and CDR2 is SVGEGT in the germline V gene. This CDR3 is 14 amino acids long. CDR3 protein: CASSYLGGGQPQHF. The CDR3 nucleotides read TGTGCCAGCAGTTACTTGGGGGGGGGTCAGCCCCAGCATTTT.

J is TRBJ2-6 and V is TRBV6-1; no definite D call. Germline V gene lookup returns CDR1 MNHNS and CDR2 SASEGT. The CDR3 has 17 residues. Trimming stripped 1 base from V and 0 bases from J, with 10 bases between. The CDR3 nucleotides read TGTGCCAGCAGTGAAGGGCCCAGGCACTCTGGGGCCAACGTCCTGACTTTC. It specifies CASSEGPRHSGANVLTF.

The chain couples TRBV10-3 to TRBJ1-1; D gene uncertain. The CDR3 has 15 amino acids. The germline V and J ends were trimmed by 0 bases and 4 bases, with 12 bases remaining between them. CDR1 and CDR2 from the germline V gene are ENHRY and SYGVKD. Written as DNA, the CDR3 is TGTGCCATCAGTGAGTCGAGAGAGGTGTTCACTGAAGCTTTCTTT. Translated: CAISESREVFTEAFF.

The chain couples TRBV9 to TRBJ1-1; D remains unclear. The CDR3 extends over 12 amino acids. Trimming took off 2 bases at V and 3 bases at J, with 5 bases between the two ends. In germline, CDR1 is SGDLS, CDR2 YYNGEE. The CDR3 reads CASSVADTEAFF. CDR3 nucleotide sequence: TGTGCCAGCAGCGTGGCAGACACTGAAGCTTTCTTT.

On this clone itself: Other DNA sequences from this sample encode an identical CDR3 as well. V is TRBV6-5 and J is TRBJ1-2; D not resolved. CDR3 length: 11 residues. V was trimmed by 2 bases and J by 7 bases, leaving 5 bases between them. Germline V gene lookup returns CDR1 MNHEY and CDR2 SVGAGI. CDR3 bases: TGTGCCAGCAGTTACGGCCGTGGCTACACCTTC. Protein: CASSYGRGYTF.

The chain employs TRBV7-3 and TRBJ2-5; TRBD2 might be the D (6 bases). This CDR3 contains 15 residues. Germline CDR1 is SGHTA and CDR2 is FQGTGA. The V gene lost 1 base and the J gene lost 5 bases, with 14 bases spanning the gap. CDR3 DNA: TGTGCCAGCAGCTTAAAGGCGGGGCTAATGGAGACCCAGTACTTC. Its protein is CASSLKAGLMETQYF.

The V call is TRBV5-6, the J call TRBJ2-2, with a possible D match to TRBD1 (5 bases). The V and J ends lost 1 base and 5 bases respectively, with 6 bases between them. CDR1 and CDR2 from the germline V gene are SGHDT and YYEEEE. The CDR3 loop spans 13 amino acids. The CDR3 bases are TGTGCCAGCAGCTTGACAGGAACCGGGGAGCTGTTTTTT. Translated: CASSLTGTGELFF.

This clone was seen just once. The chain recombines TRBV4-1 with TRBJ1-4; 9 bases are a match to TRBD1. CDR3 length: 18 residues. Germline V gene sequence: CDR1 MGHRA, CDR2 YSYEKL. J lost 4 bases, V lost 4 bases, and 13 bases had no gene match. The DNA of the CDR3 is TGCGCCAGCAGCCCTAAACTGATTCCGGGACAGGGTAATGAAAAACTGTTTTTT. Residues: CASSPKLIPGQGNEKLFF.

The chain combines TRBV7-9 with TRBJ2-7; no firm D call. V was pared by 2 bases and J by 5 bases, with 13 bases between. Germline loops: CDR1 SEHNR, CDR2 FQNEAQ (reference sequence). The CDR3 contains 14 residues. CDR3 region: CASSLLSDRHEQYF. Here the CDR3 DNA reads TGTGCCAGCAGCTTATTATCGGACCGCCACGAGCAGTACTTC.

This rearrangement joins TRBV5-4 to TRBJ2-5, with D tentatively TRBD1 or TRBD2 (5 bases each). Trimming cost V 9 bases and J 5 bases, with 11 bases left between them. Germline loops: CDR1 SGHNT, CDR2 YYREEE (reference sequence). The CDR3 loop spans 11 amino acids. CDR3 DNA: TGTGCCACCCTTTGGGGGGAGACCCAGTACTTC. It encodes CATLWGETQYF.

This clone was seen a single time. This chain's CDR3 is CASGTVQNEKLFF. CDR3 nucleotides: TGTGCCAGCGGGACGGTACAAAATGAAAAACTGTTTTTT. This rearrangement joins TRBV6-6 to TRBJ1-4; D may be TRBD1 (5 bases). V lost 8 bases and J lost 5, with 12 bases in between. The CDR3 length is 13 residues. Germline loops: CDR1 MNHNY, CDR2 SVGAGI (reference sequence).

The rearrangement uses TRBV7-2 and TRBJ1-5; D remains ambiguous. The V end was cut by 3 bases, the J end by 5 bases, with 11 bases between. The CDR3 covers 14 residues. Germline lookup yields CDR1 SGHTA and CDR2 FQGNSA. The CDR3 bases are TGTGCCAGCAGCTTCCCAGGAAGTGATCAGCCCCAGCATTTT. Translation: CASSFPGSDQPQHF.

The J gene is TRBJ2-1, the V gene TRBV6-5; D is perhaps TRBD2 (5 bases). CDR1 and CDR2 from the germline V gene are MNHEY and SVGAGI. V lost 6 bases, J lost 9 bases, and 12 bases lay in between. CDR3 length equals 12 residues. The CDR3 protein is CASRPAATEQFF. For the CDR3, the DNA is TGTGCCAGCAGGCCAGCGGCGACTGAGCAGTTCTTC.

This chain joins TRBV5-1 and TRBJ1-1; D ambiguous. Per germline, CDR1 SGHRS and CDR2 YFSETQ. The CDR3 runs to 14 residues. Deletions cut 3 bases from V and 1 base from J, with 10 bases between. The CDR3 coding sequence is TGCGCCAGCAGCTCTTTAGGAGGGAACACTGAAGCTTTCTTT. Its protein product is CASSSLGGNTEAFF. Combining the CDR3 with reference TRBV5-1 and TRBJ1-1 gives the whole variable domain KAGVTQTPRYLIKTRGQQVTLSCSPISGHRSVSWYQQTPGQGLQFLFEYFSETQRNKGNFPGRFSGRQFSNSRSEMNVSTLELGDSALYLCASSSLGGNTEAFFGQGTRLTVV.

A word on this clone: At one end the junction does not follow the germline gene, possibly because of a read error. This chain joins TRBV19 and TRBJ1-5; D unclear. Germline values: CDR1 LNHDA, CDR2 SQIVND (reference sequence). The length of the CDR3 is 15 residues. The CDR3 sequence: CTSSIDLRSNQPQHF. The CDR3 DNA reads as TGTACCAGTAGTATAGATCTCCGGAGCAATCAGCCCCAGCATTTT.

The sample holds a few counts of this clone. The chain combines TRBV6-1 with TRBJ2-7; D remains unclear. The CDR3 is 14 residues long. Germline loops: CDR1 MNHNS, CDR2 SASEGT. The V gene lost 0 bases and the J gene lost 6 bases, with 12 bases spanning the gap. This CDR3 reads CASSEAPDLSEQYF. CDR3 DNA sequence: TGTGCCAGCAGTGAAGCACCAGACCTCTCCGAGCAGTACTTC.

This chain uses TRBV28 with TRBJ2-6, with D maybe TRBD1 (5 bases). The CDR3 spans 18 residues. The germline CDR1 and CDR2 sequences are MDHEN and SYDVKM. Trimming pared 5 bases from V and 2 bases from J, leaving 19 bases between. The CDR3 nucleotides are TGTGCCAGCAGTCGAGAGGCTCTCAGGGTGACTGGGGCCAACGTCCTGACTTTC. Protein sequence: CASSREALRVTGANVLTF. Full variable domain (missing parts from reference TRBV28 and TRBJ2-6): DVKVTQSSRYLVKRTGEKVFLECVQDMDHENMFWYRQDPGLGLRLIYFSYDVKMKEKGDIPEGYSVSREKKERFSLILESASTNQTSMYLCASSREALRVTGANVLTFGAGSRLTVL.

The J gene is TRBJ1-5, the V gene TRBV19, with a tentative D call TRBD1 (6 bases). V dropped 4 bases and J dropped 6 bases, with 13 bases sitting between them. This CDR3 has 14 amino acids. The V gene's germline CDR1 is LNHDA and CDR2 SQIVND (reference sequence). CDR3 DNA sequence: TGTGCCAGTAGTACCAACAGGGAAATTCAGCCCCAGCATTTT. Translating gives CASSTNREIQPQHF.

The chain combines TRBV4-3 with TRBJ1-5; D not resolved. Germline V gene sequence: CDR1 LGHNA, CDR2 YSLEER. V was shortened by 4 bases and J by 5 bases, with 15 bases between the two germline ends. This CDR3 is built from 15 residues. In nucleotides, the CDR3 is TGCGCCAGCAGCCCCACTGCGTCTTTTTATCAGCCCCAGCATTTT. This encodes CASSPTASFYQPQHF.

The chain employs TRBV4-1 and TRBJ2-7; D might be TRBD1 (7 bases). This CDR3 is built from 15 residues. Germline CDR1 and CDR2: MGHRA and YSYEKL. Trimming pared 1 base from V and 6 bases from J, leaving 16 bases between. DNA of the CDR3: TGCGCCAGCAGCCAAGTTACAGGGGAGGCTCGCGAGCAGTACTTC. The encoded protein is CASSQVTGEAREQYF.

The V gene is TRBV11-2, the J gene TRBJ1-4, with D possibly being TRBD1 (6 bases). The CDR3 has 14 residues. Per germline, CDR1 SGHAT and CDR2 FQNNGV. V shed 5 bases and J shed 8 bases, with 15 bases lying between them. CDR3 protein: CASSPGQISEKLFF. The CDR3 nucleotides read TGTGCCAGCAGCCCTGGACAGATCTCCGAAAAACTGTTTTTT.

This clone occurred once. The chain combines TRBV3-1 (or the pseudogene TRBV3-2) with TRBJ2-5, with TRBD2 matching over 13 bases. From germline, CDR1 is LGHDT and CDR2 YNNKEL (reference sequence). This CDR3 comprises 16 residues. Germline trimming cut 4 bases from V and 1 base from J; bases unmatched to any gene: 3. CDR3 in DNA: TGTGCCAGCAGCCGCCGGACTAGCGGGAGCCAAGAGACCCAGTACTTC. Its translation: CASSRRTSGSQETQYF.

This clone was seen a few times. CDR3 residues: CAWSSRVNQPQHF. Written as DNA, the CDR3 is TGTGCCTGGAGTTCTAGGGTTAATCAGCCCCAGCATTTT. The chain is built from TRBV30 and TRBJ1-5; no clear D gene. CDR3 size: 13 residues. Trimming removed 2 bases from V and 4 bases from J, with 9 bases in between. Germline V gene sequence: CDR1 GTSNPN, CDR2 SVGIG (reference sequence).

This sequence joins TRBV15 and TRBJ1-1; D might be TRBD1 (6 bases). The CDR3 length is 14 residues. V gave up 7 bases and J gave up 10 bases, with 22 bases separating them. Per the germline V gene, CDR1 is LNHNV and CDR2 is YYDKDF (reference sequence). The CDR3 DNA reads TGTGCCACCACCCTTGACACTAACAGGGATCCAGCTTTCTTT. This encodes CATTLDTNRDPAFF.